This TCR beta chain is drawn from a study of T-cell memory formation after mild COVID-19. TCRdb re-called the 5' RACE reads with MiXCR, one entry per CDR3 protein. The table lists under 300,000 distinct CDR3 sequences, about a sixth of them singletons. Germline CDR1 is KGHDR and CDR2 is SFDVKD. CDR3 length: 12 residues. The trim removed 4 bases at V and 11 bases at J, leaving 3 bases unmatched. The material sequenced was PBMCs or a T cell subset sorted from them (not recorded which). This TCR derives from a man younger than 35 who had mild COVID-19 (a few samples of this study predate the infection). Cell type and time point are not known. The gene calls are TRBV24-1 and TRBJ1-3; TRBD1 aligns across 8 bases. In DNA form, the CDR3 reads TGTGCCACCAGTGACTTACAGGGGGCCATATATTTT. It translates to CATSDLQGAIYF.